This T cell receptor (beta chain) derives from a study of cytotoxic CD8 clonotypes in ibrutinib-treated CLL. Looking at the study overall: Samples had a mean of 255,043 productive templates and around 89,000 productive rearrangements. General observations from the study: Against age-matched healthy donors, baseline clonality ran higher and tracked circulating CD8+ T-cell counts. Treatment left the uncommon public clonotypes either contracted or stable in frequency.

Notes on this clone: Its cognate antigen is unknown.

Sequencing was performed with immunoSEQ multiplex PCR; in TCRdb, only in-frame clones are kept and a portion is missing. This table has about 120,000 clones, more than 55% appearing once. The receptor was isolated from a human donor with chronic lymphocytic leukemia. Specimen: PBMCs, collected after 24 months of ibrutinib treatment.

The CDR3 nucleotides read TGTGCCAGCAGTTTGTATCCGGGACAGGCTAATGAAAAACTGTTTTTT. Translation: CASSLYPGQANEKLFF. The V call is TRBV28, the J call TRBJ1-4; 8 nucleotides match TRBD1. The germline CDR1 and CDR2 sequences are MDHEN and SYDVKM. V lost 3 bases, J lost 3 bases, and 6 bases stayed unmatched. CDR3 length: 16 residues.